This TCR beta chain originates from a study of CD8 T cells in ankylosing spondylitis (dated by TCRdb to the late 2010s). Context from the whole study: The study set out to find disease-linked TCR variants by profiling T cell receptor beta repertoires in ankylosing spondylitis patients and healthy donors. The full study cohort comprised 25 or so ankylosing spondylitis patients and 85 to 120 healthy donors. Peripheral blood samples were taken, and synovial fluid was additionally collected from ankylosing spondylitis patients. Results and caveats for the whole study, not just this receptor: A TCR beta motif made up of several highly homologous amino acid variants appeared to be characteristic of blood from ankylosing spondylitis patients. The disease-linked clones were reported to be significantly enriched in matched synovial fluid samples from ankylosing spondylitis patients. Some motif variants had previously been reported in the synovial fluid and blood of reactive arthritis patients, which suggests shared mechanisms of disease initiation. A CD8+ phenotype was shown by the disease-linked clones, which were found at relatively low frequencies in peripheral blood.

About this clonotype: This clone's antigen is unknown. No qualities accompany the bases; no much larger clone lies one base away.

The CDR1 and CDR2 encoded by the germline V gene are MNHNS and SASEGT. The CDR3 holds 15 amino acids from the cysteine to the phenylalanine. The kept DNA is CDR3 alone, 45 bases in frame from the first base. The junction shows trimming of 6 bases on V and 4 bases on J, and the gene matches do not reach 5 bases of it. The listed sequencing device is Illumina HiSeq 2500. TCR beta libraries were prepared by quantitative 5'-RACE with molecular barcodes. Under the source paper's analysis protocol: Disease-linked TCR variants were identified with a new computational method built on a probabilistic model of VDJ rearrangement. The public sequencing data were trimmed at Q25 with fastp and processed into clonotypes with MiXCR by TCRdb, which kept only in-frame beta chains. Under each unique CDR3 protein, matching rows form one entry showing the most common genes and DNA. The V and J calls shown here were made by TCRdb, not taken from the authors' results. This sample gives over 700,000 distinct CDR3 sequences in total; around 17% of them show up just once. The biggest ten clones account for 15% to 20% of the sample.

The sequence derives from a male donor with ankylosing spondylitis. The chain is made from TRBV6-1 and TRBJ2-1, and 11 junction bases match TRBD2. The sequencing sample was made of blood, either unsorted or a sorted T cell fraction (not recorded which). The CDR3 sequence is CASRTTSGGYNEQFF. The DNA sequence is TGTGCCAGCAGGACCACTAGCGGGGGTTACAATGAGCAGTTCTTC.